This T cell receptor beta chain originates from a study of cytomegalovirus exposure and HLA in healthy donors. General observations from the study: The study assumed roughly uniform donor sequencing depth for presence/absence analyses.

On this clone: Its specificity is not known.

Germline values: CDR1 MNHNY, CDR2 SVGAGI (reference sequence). With V trimmed by 6 bases and J by 6 bases, 8 bases remained unmatched. The CDR3 consists of 14 residues. The primer mix had 60 Vbeta and 13 Jbeta primers. TCRdb keeps only in-frame clones here, not all; method: immunoSEQ multiplex PCR. The sample has 100,000 to 150,000 clones; approximately 69% are singletons. This chain joins TRBV6-6 and TRBJ2-7, with 10 bases matching TRBD1. This clonotype was obtained from a man aged 40-49 years in good health and CMV-seropositive. The sample comprised PBMCs. CDR3 residues: CASRSRDRGGEQYF. CDR3 bases: TGTGCCAGCAGATCCCGGGACAGGGGAGGCGAGCAGTACTTC.